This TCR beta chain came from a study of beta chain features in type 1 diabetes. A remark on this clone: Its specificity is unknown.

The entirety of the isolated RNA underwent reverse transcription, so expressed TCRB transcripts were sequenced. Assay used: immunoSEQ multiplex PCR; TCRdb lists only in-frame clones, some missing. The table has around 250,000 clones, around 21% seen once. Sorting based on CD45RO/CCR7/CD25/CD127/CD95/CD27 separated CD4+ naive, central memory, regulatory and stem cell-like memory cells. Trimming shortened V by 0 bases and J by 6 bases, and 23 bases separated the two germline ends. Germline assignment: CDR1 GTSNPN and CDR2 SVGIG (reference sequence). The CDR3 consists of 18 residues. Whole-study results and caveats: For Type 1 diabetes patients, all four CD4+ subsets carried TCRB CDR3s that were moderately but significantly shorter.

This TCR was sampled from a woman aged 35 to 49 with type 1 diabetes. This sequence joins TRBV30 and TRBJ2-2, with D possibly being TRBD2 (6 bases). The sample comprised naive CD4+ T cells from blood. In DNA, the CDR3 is TGTGCCTGGAGTGTCGGGCCCCGGGGTAGCGGATTTTCCGGGGAGCTGTTTTTT. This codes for CAWSVGPRGSGFSGELFF.